This T cell receptor beta chain was profiled in a study of T cell responses to AZD1222 COVID-19 vaccine. Study observations and caveats: Only five to seven AZD1222 recipients tested seropositive at baseline.

Trimming left V 5 bases short and J 4 bases short, with 9 bases between. The V gene's germline CDR1 is LNHDA and CDR2 SQIVND (reference sequence). The CDR3 has 12 residues. A note on this clone: What it binds is not known.

The table came from immunoSEQ multiplex PCR; TCRdb's copy has only in-frame clones and leaves some out. The sample has about 140,000 clones, roughly 88% seen once. The rearrangement links TRBV19 to TRBJ2-7; TRBD1 might be the D (6 bases). The receptor comes from an adult in good health. The sequencing here drew on peripheral blood, taken on day 0 of AZD1222 vaccination. CDR3 in DNA: TGTGCCAGTAGTGAACAGGGTTACGAGCAGTACTTC. This translates into CASSEQGYEQYF.